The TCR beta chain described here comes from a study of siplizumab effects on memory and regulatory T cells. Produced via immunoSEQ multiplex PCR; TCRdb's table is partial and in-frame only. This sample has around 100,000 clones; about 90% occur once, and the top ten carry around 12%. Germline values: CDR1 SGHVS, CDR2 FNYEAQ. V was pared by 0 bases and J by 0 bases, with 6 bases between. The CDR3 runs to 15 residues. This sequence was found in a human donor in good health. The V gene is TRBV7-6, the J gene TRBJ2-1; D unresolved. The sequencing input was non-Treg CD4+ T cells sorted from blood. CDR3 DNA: TGTGCCAGCAGCTTAGCCATGAGCTCCTACAATGAGCAGTTCTTC. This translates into CASSLAMSSYNEQFF.